Listed below are T cell receptor beta chains from one sample, sequenced in a study of vaccination effects on CD4 cells after COVID-19. The table came from immunoSEQ multiplex PCR; TCRdb's copy has only in-frame clones and leaves some out. The table has 40,000 to 50,000 clones, 65% to 70% seen once; the top ten hold 30% to 40%. The antigens for these receptors are not known. Material: CD4+ T cells from PBMCs cultured with a peptide pool, obtained before COVID-19 vaccination. The origin of the receptors is a human donor who had a prior SARS-CoV-2 infection. CDR3s include the opening cysteine and the closing phenylalanine or tryptophan. D genes are given only for firm matches. Where a row states a size, it is once, few, many or the class of an expanded clone; other rows omit it.

TRBV4-3	.	few	16	TRBJ2-1	CASSPATETVYNEQFF	TGCGCCAGCAGCCCGGCAACGGAAACAGTGTACAATGAGCAGTTCTTC
TRBV5-1	.	few	13	TRBJ2-3	CASSKGSTDTQYF	TGCGCCAGCAGCAAAGGGAGCACAGATACGCAGTATTTT
TRBV7-2	.	.	12	TRBJ2-1	CASSSRSFEQFF	TGTGCCAGCAGCTCGCGGAGCTTTGAGCAGTTCTTC
TRBV5-1	.	.	13	TRBJ1-1	CASSFNDRTEAFF	TGCGCCAGCAGCTTCAACGACAGAACTGAAGCTTTCTTT
TRBV6-6	TRBD1	.	13	TRBJ1-1	CASDGQGRTEAFF	TGTGCCAGCGATGGACAGGGGCGGACTGAAGCTTTCTTT
TRBV5-4	TRBD1	once	13	TRBJ2-5	CASSYRGEETQYF	TGTGCCAGCAGCTACAGGGGGGAGGAGACCCAGTACTTC
TRBV28	.	.	14	TRBJ1-2	CASESQGFFDGYTF	TGTGCTTCAGAGTCACAGGGTTTCTTTGATGGCTACACCTTC
TRBV4-3	.	.	14	TRBJ2-3	CASSQDLGTDTQYF	TGCGCCAGCAGCCAAGATCTGGGCACAGATACGCAGTATTTT
TRBV3-1/TRBV3-2	.	few	14	TRBJ2-2	CASSRRVSTGELFF	TGTGCCAGCAGCCGAAGGGTTTCCACCGGGGAGCTGTTTTTT
TRBV5-6	TRBD1	.	15	TRBJ1-2	CASSLDNRGRGGYTF	TGTGCCAGCAGCTTGGATAACAGGGGGCGTGGTGGCTACACCTTC
TRBV13	.	.	16	TRBJ1-1	CASSLEPTGGNTEAFF	TGTGCCAGCAGCTTAGAACCCACCGGGGGGAACACTGAAGCTTTCTTT
TRBV3-1/TRBV3-2	.	.	15	TRBJ2-2	CASSSWATNTGELFF	TGTGCCAGCAGCTCCTGGGCCACGAACACCGGGGAGCTGTTTTTT
TRBV7-3	TRBD1	.	13	TRBJ1-1	CASSGTGITEAFF	TGTGCCAGCAGCGGGACAGGGATCACTGAAGCTTTCTTT
TRBV3-1/TRBV3-2	.	.	15	TRBJ2-1	CASSPSGRFGNEQFF	TGTGCCAGCAGCCCCTCGGGGAGATTCGGCAATGAGCAGTTCTTC
TRBV12-3/TRBV12-4	.	.	12	TRBJ1-4	CATQGDSEKLFF	TGTGCCACCCAGGGCGATAGTGAAAAACTGTTTTTT
TRBV23-1	.	.	16	TRBJ2-3	CASSPDPRAVPYTQYF	TGCGCCAGCAGCCCCGATCCGAGAGCGGTACCCTATACGCAGTATTTT
TRBV7-9	.	.	16	TRBJ2-2	CAGSGRWDMTYGELFF	TGTGCCGGCAGCGGGCGATGGGACATGACATACGGGGAGCTGTTTTTT
TRBV12-5	.	few	11	TRBJ2-7	CASGLTYEQYF	TGTGCTAGTGGTTTGACCTACGAGCAGTACTTC
TRBV10-3	TRBD1	.	14	TRBJ2-7	CATAPGQAPYEQYF	TGTGCCACCGCCCCGGGACAGGCCCCCTACGAGCAGTACTTC
TRBV7-3	TRBD2	few	16	TRBJ2-1	CASSLTRTSGRSEQFF	TGTGCCAGCAGCTTAACGAGGACTAGCGGGCGGAGCGAGCAGTTCTTC
TRBV2	.	.	12	TRBJ2-1	CASSKGFSEQFF	TGTGCCAGCAGTAAGGGTTTTAGTGAGCAGTTCTTC
TRBV25-1	TRBD2	.	17	TRBJ2-1	CASSEWGSGVSYNEQFF	TGTGCCAGCAGTGAATGGGGTAGCGGGGTGTCCTACAATGAGCAGTTCTTC
TRBV5-1	TRBD2	.	17	TRBJ2-5	CASSFSGTSGGRETQYF	TGCGCCAGCAGCTTTAGCGGGACTAGCGGGGGGCGTGAGACCCAGTACTTC
TRBV5-1	TRBD1	once	21	TRBJ2-3	CASSLGLSAGGFGRRTDTQYF	TGCGCCAGCAGCTTGGGTTTATCGGCAGGGGGCTTTGGACGCCGCACAGATACGCAGTATTTT
TRBV6-1	.	once	16	TRBJ2-7	CASSGSPTAFQYEQYF	TGTGCCAGCAGTGGAAGCCCCACTGCGTTTCAATACGAGCAGTACTTC
TRBV2	TRBD1	.	14	TRBJ1-4	CASSPDRAEEKLFF	TGTGCCAGCAGCCCCGACAGGGCGGAAGAAAAACTGTTTTTT
TRBV12-5	TRBD2	.	15	TRBJ2-1	CASSQAGGLYNEQFF	TGTGCTTCCTCCCAAGCGGGAGGGCTGTACAATGAGCAGTTCTTC
TRBV28	.	few	13	TRBJ2-3	CASSPPYTDTQYF	TGTGCCAGCAGCCCTCCGTACACAGATACGCAGTATTTT
TRBV2	.	few	14	TRBJ2-7	CASSGGASPYEQYF	TGTGCCAGCAGTGGAGGGGCCTCACCCTACGAGCAGTACTTC
TRBV6-2/TRBV6-3	TRBD2	.	20	TRBJ2-2	CASSYTWGLAGNANTGELFF	TGTGCCAGCAGTTATACCTGGGGACTAGCGGGAAACGCGAACACCGGGGAGCTGTTTTTT
TRBV18	.	few	13	TRBJ1-5	CASSPLEDQPQHF	TGTGCCAGCTCGCCTCTCGAGGATCAGCCCCAGCATTTT
TRBV5-4	.	.	14	TRBJ2-3	CASSFGIYTDTQYF	TGTGCCAGCAGCTTTGGAATCTACACAGATACGCAGTATTTT
TRBV24-1	.	few	13	TRBJ1-1	CATSDGLNTEAFF	TGTGCCACCAGTGATGGACTTAACACTGAAGCTTTCTTT
TRBV10-3	TRBD1	.	14	TRBJ1-1	CAISEEATTGKAFF	TGTGCCATCAGTGAAGAAGCGACGACAGGGAAAGCTTTCTTT
TRBV9	.	.	15	TRBJ2-1	CASSPGPFSYNEQFF	TGTGCCAGCAGCCCGGGGCCGTTCTCCTACAATGAGCAGTTCTTC
TRBV9	.	.	15	TRBJ2-2	CASSSRVQSTGELFF	TGTGCCAGCAGCTCCCGCGTCCAGTCAACCGGGGAGCTGTTTTTT
TRBV5-1	TRBD2	.	17	TRBJ2-1	CASSLELAGASYNEQFF	TGCGCCAGCAGCTTGGAGCTAGCGGGGGCTTCCTACAATGAGCAGTTCTTC
TRBV4-1	.	once	15	TRBJ2-3	CASSQDIGAGDTQYF	TGCGCCAGCAGCCAAGATATCGGAGCGGGAGATACGCAGTATTTT
TRBV30	.	few	13	TRBJ1-3	CAWSVNGRNTIYF	TGTGCCTGGAGTGTAAACGGGAGGAACACCATATATTTT
TRBV28	.	once	14	TRBJ1-3	CASITTGGGNTIYF	TGTGCCAGCATCACGACGGGGGGTGGAAACACCATATATTTT
TRBV4-2	TRBD2	once	16	TRBJ2-1	CASSQASGDSYNEQFF	TGTGCCAGCAGCCAAGCTAGCGGGGACTCCTACAATGAGCAGTTCTTC
TRBV24-1	.	.	14	TRBJ2-7	CATSDNRDSYEQYF	TGTGCCACCAGTGATAACAGGGACTCCTACGAGCAGTACTTC
TRBV7-3	TRBD2	.	14	TRBJ2-3	CASSSGLEGDTQYF	TGTGCCAGCAGCTCGGGACTAGAGGGAGATACGCAGTATTTT
TRBV5-6	.	once	16	TRBJ1-6	CASSLGVKTYNSPLHF	TGTGCCAGCAGCTTGGGGGTGAAAACCTATAATTCACCCCTCCACTTT
TRBV11-3	.	.	13	TRBJ1-1	CASSSASVTEAFF	TGTGCCAGCAGCTCGGCGTCGGTCACTGAAGCTTTCTTT
TRBV10-3	.	.	16	TRBJ1-6	CAISDPISSYNSPLHF	TGTGCCATCAGTGACCCGATTAGCTCCTATAATTCACCCCTCCACTTT
TRBV11-2	.	.	15	TRBJ1-1	CASSLRGFMNTEAFF	TGTGCCAGCAGCTTACGGGGTTTCATGAACACTGAAGCTTTCTTT
TRBV7-2	.	.	15	TRBJ1-1	CASSLAQGSGTEAFF	TGTGCCAGCAGCTTAGCGCAGGGTTCGGGCACTGAAGCTTTCTTT
TRBV29-1	TRBD1	.	13	TRBJ2-7	CSAPGQGFYEQYF	TGCAGCGCCCCGGGACAGGGTTTCTACGAGCAGTACTTC
TRBV7-2	.	.	15	TRBJ2-1	CASSFQNSPWNEQFF	TGTGCCAGCAGCTTCCAAAACAGCCCATGGAATGAGCAGTTCTTC
TRBV19	.	.	14	TRBJ2-5	CASSPRLGRETQYF	TGTGCCAGTAGTCCCAGATTGGGACGAGAGACCCAGTACTTC
TRBV29-1	.	once	14	TRBJ2-5	CSARGTSSQETQYF	TGCAGCGCTAGGGGGACAAGTTCCCAAGAGACCCAGTACTTC